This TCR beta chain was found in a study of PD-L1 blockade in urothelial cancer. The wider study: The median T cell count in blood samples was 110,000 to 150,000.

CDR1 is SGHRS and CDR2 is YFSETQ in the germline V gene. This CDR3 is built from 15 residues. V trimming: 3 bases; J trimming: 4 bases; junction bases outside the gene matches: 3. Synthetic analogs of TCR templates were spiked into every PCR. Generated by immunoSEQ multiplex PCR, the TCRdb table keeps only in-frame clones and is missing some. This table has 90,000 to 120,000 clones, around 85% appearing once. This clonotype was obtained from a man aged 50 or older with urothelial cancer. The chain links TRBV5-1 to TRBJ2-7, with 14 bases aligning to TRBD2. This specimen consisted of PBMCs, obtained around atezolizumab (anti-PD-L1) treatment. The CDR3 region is CASSWGTSGSYEQYF. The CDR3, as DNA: TGCGCCAGCAGCTGGGGGACTAGCGGGAGTTACGAGCAGTACTTC.